These 17 T cell receptor beta chains were all obtained from the same sample, sequenced in a study of response to subunit inactivated influenza vaccine. TCRdb re-derived calls from the RT-PCR reads in MiXCR, one entry per CDR3 protein. The sample holds about 700,000 distinct CDR3 sequences; 15% to 18% are singletons and the top ten take approximately 10%. The source was PBMCs from blood, collected approximately 13 days after vaccination. The receptor set was obtained from a man in his forties or fifties who received an inactivated influenza vaccine.

The chain couples TRBV4-2 to TRBJ2-7, with 8 nucleotides matching TRBD1. Trimming at V came to 3 bases and at J to 0 bases, leaving 4 bases not matched to a gene. Looked up from germline, CDR1 is LGHNA and CDR2 is YNFKEQ. The CDR3 totals 15 residues. The CDR3: CASSHGQGPSYEQYF. The CDR3, as DNA: TGTGCCAGCAGCCACGGACAGGGACCCTCCTACGAGCAGTACTTC.

The chain links TRBV7-2 to TRBJ1-6; unclear D gene. V was trimmed by 1 base and J by 9 bases, leaving 13 bases between them. CDR1 and CDR2 from the germline V gene are SGHTA and FQGNSA. The CDR3 consists of 15 residues. For the CDR3, the DNA is TGTGCCAGCAGCTTAGTGGTGGGTTCGGCTTCACCCCTCCACTTT. Protein sequence: CASSLVVGSASPLHF.

The J gene is TRBJ2-2, the V gene TRBV19; 8 bases match TRBD2. With 4 bases clipped from V and 1 base from J, the junction kept 2 bases outside the gene matches. This CDR3 has 15 residues. The germline gives CDR1 LNHDA, CDR2 SQIVND (reference sequence). The CDR3 sequence is CASSTSGQNTGELFF. The DNA for the CDR3 is TGTGCCAGTAGTACTAGCGGGCAGAACACCGGGGAGCTGTTTTTT. Full variable domain (rest looked up from reference TRBV19 and TRBJ2-2): DGGITQSPKYLFRKEGQNVTLSCEQNLNHDAMYWYRQDPGQGLRLIYYSQIVNDFQKGDIAEGYSVSREKKESFPLTVTSAQKNPTAFYLCASSTSGQNTGELFFGEGSRLTVL.

Only a few counts were recorded for this clonotype. The chain recombines TRBV3-1 with TRBJ2-1; unclear D gene. The CDR3 covers 15 residues. V lost 1 base to trimming and J lost 1 base, with 8 bases between them. Per the germline V gene, CDR1 is LGHDT and CDR2 is YNNKEL (reference sequence). CDR3 coding DNA: TGTGCCAGCAGCCAAGGGAGCGTTTCCTACAATGAGCAGTTCTTC. This gives the protein CASSQGSVSYNEQFF.

This clonotype was recorded at least ten times. The chain employs TRBV5-6 and TRBJ1-1; 9 bases line up with TRBD1. The CDR3 length is 16 residues. CDR1 and CDR2 from the germline V gene are SGHDT and YYEEEE. The ends lost 1 base at V and 3 bases at J; junction bases unmatched: 7. The chain's CDR3 is CASSLNRGRLYTEAFF. CDR3 coding DNA: TGTGCCAGCAGCTTGAACAGGGGGCGTTTGTACACTGAAGCTTTCTTT.

Many counts were recorded for this clonotype. The chain joins TRBV6-2 or TRBV6-3 to TRBJ2-3, with D maybe TRBD2 (5 bases). The CDR3 consists of 16 residues. In germline, CDR1 is MNHEY, CDR2 SVGEGT. The V end was cut by 2 bases, the J end by 2 bases, with 14 bases between. As DNA, the CDR3 is TGTGCCAGCAGTTACCCTACCGAAGGACTCACAGATACGCAGTATTTT. Protein sequence: CASSYPTEGLTDTQYF.

A remark on this clonotype: The junction shows a germline mismatch at one end, possibly a read error. The gene calls are TRBV29-1 and TRBJ2-7; tentatively, D is TRBD2 (5 bases). Germline values: CDR1 SQVTM, CDR2 ANQGSEA. The CDR3 sequence is 12 residues long. This chain's CDR3 is CSAGTAAYEQCF. The CDR3 DNA follows: TGCAGCGCGGGAACAGCGGCCTACGAGCAGTGCTTC.

In its sample, this clonotype was seen a few times. This sequence joins TRBV30 and TRBJ2-5, with D possibly matching TRBD1 (6 bases). Trimming stripped 6 bases from V and 0 bases from J, with 14 bases between. Germline V lookup: CDR1 GTSNPN, CDR2 SVGIG (reference sequence). The CDR3 runs 14 residues. CDR3 nucleotide sequence: TGTGCCTGCGCCTGGGACACGTACCAAGAGACCCAGTACTTC. As protein: CACAWDTYQETQYF.

This clonotype was counted only a few times. The chain carries TRBV6-1 and TRBJ2-6; possible D gene TRBD1, 5 bases. Trimming stripped 5 bases from V and 3 bases from J, with 8 bases between. From germline, CDR1 is MNHNS and CDR2 SASEGT. CDR3 length: 14 amino acids. The chain's CDR3 is CASSPGFGANVLTF. CDR3 nucleotide sequence: TGTGCCAGCAGTCCAGGGTTTGGGGCCAACGTCCTGACTTTC.

This clonotype appeared many times. The chain employs TRBV11-1 and TRBJ1-6; D may be TRBD1 (5 bases). Deletions cut 5 bases from V and 8 bases from J, with 13 bases between. Germline assignment: CDR1 SGHAT and CDR2 FQDESV (reference sequence). This CDR3 has 14 amino acids. The CDR3 DNA reads as TGTGCCAGCAGCCTAGATGACAGCTATTCACCCCTCCACTTT. Translation gives CASSLDDSYSPLHF. The whole variable domain, remainder taken from reference TRBV11-1 and TRBJ1-6, is EAEVAQSPRYKITEKSQAVAFWCDPISGHATLYWYRQILGQGPELLVQFQDESVVDDSQLPKDRFSAERLKGVDSTLKIQPAELGDSAMYLCASSLDDSYSPLHFGNGTRLTVT.

This clonotype has a count of ten or more. This chain links TRBV20-1 with TRBJ1-6, with TRBD1 identical over 9 bases. Germline CDR1 reads DFQATT; CDR2 reads SNEGSKA (reference sequence). This CDR3 comprises 14 residues. The ends lost 3 bases at V and 7 bases at J; junction bases unmatched: 4. CDR3 loop: CSASRDRENSPLHF. In DNA, the CDR3 is TGCAGTGCTAGCCGGGACAGGGAAAATTCACCCCTCCACTTT.

The V and J genes are TRBV20-1 and TRBJ1-5, with 10 bases aligning to TRBD1. This CDR3 spans 14 amino acids. Germline CDR1 is DFQATT and CDR2 is SNEGSKA (reference sequence). After removal of 6 bases from V and 7 bases from J, the junction contained 9 bases not matched to a gene. CDR3 sequence reads: CSAKQGQGQQPQHF. The CDR3 DNA sequence: TGCAGTGCAAAGCAGGGACAGGGGCAACAGCCCCAGCATTTT.

This clonotype has just a few counts. The rearrangement links TRBV7-2 to TRBJ2-4; 8 positions agree with TRBD1. The V and J ends lost 1 base and 5 bases, in that order; junction bases with no gene match: 7. Germline assignment: CDR1 SGHTA and CDR2 FQGNSA. This CDR3 has 16 amino acids. In DNA, the CDR3 is TGTGCCAGCAGCTTAGGCCCTGGACAGGGCCAAAACATTCAGTACTTC. Amino acid sequence: CASSLGPGQGQNIQYF.

The J gene is TRBJ2-1, the V gene TRBV7-2; 9 bases are shared with TRBD2. CDR1 is SGHTA and CDR2 is FQGNSA in the germline V gene. CDR3 length: 13 amino acids. J gave up 8 bases and V 11 bases, and 10 bases lay outside the gene matches. The CDR3 is CAGRLAGRDEQFF. The CDR3 DNA follows: TGTGCCGGGCGGCTAGCGGGACGCGATGAGCAGTTCTTC.

The genes are TRBV7-9 and TRBJ2-2; D may be TRBD1 (5 bases). The CDR3 is 15 amino acids. Trimming took 2 bases from V and 2 from J, leaving 9 bases between them. Germline values: CDR1 SEHNR, CDR2 FQNEAQ (reference sequence). CDR3 region: CASSLRQLNTGELFF. CDR3 DNA sequence: TGTGCCAGCAGCTTAAGACAGCTAAACACCGGGGAGCTGTTTTTT.

V gene TRBV29-1 combines with J gene TRBJ1-1; D gene ambiguous. Germline assignment: CDR1 SQVTM and CDR2 ANQGSEA. The CDR3 consists of 14 residues. With 1 base removed from V and 1 base from J, the gap between germline ends came to 10 bases. CDR3 in DNA: TGCAGCGTTGAAGTATGGGCTGGGAACACTGAAGCTTTCTTT. Its protein is CSVEVWAGNTEAFF.

This rearrangement joins TRBV5-1 to TRBJ2-7; no clear D gene. V shed 7 bases and J shed 5 bases, with 22 bases lying between them. CDR3 length equals 15 residues. Germline loops: CDR1 SGHRS, CDR2 YFSETQ. The CDR3 region is CASRTLDLGIHEQYF. Written as DNA, the CDR3 is TGCGCCAGCCGAACACTTGATCTGGGCATCCACGAGCAGTACTTC. The whole variable domain, filled in from reference TRBV5-1 and TRBJ2-7, reads KAGVTQTPRYLIKTRGQQVTLSCSPISGHRSVSWYQQTPGQGLQFLFEYFSETQRNKGNFPGRFSGRQFSNSRSEMNVSTLELGDSALYLCASRTLDLGIHEQYFGPGTRLTVT.